This T cell receptor beta chain was sequenced in a study of blood T cell repertoires in COVID-19. Looking at the study overall: Samples came from the United States, Italy and Spain, spanning acute and convalescent COVID-19. From T cells, B-cell-depleted T cells, or PBMCs came the material, which was cDNA or gDNA.

As to this clone: Germline and junction disagree at one end, which may indicate a read error.

CDR3 length equals 14 residues. CDR1 and CDR2 (germline): MNHEY, SVGAGI. Libraries were prepared by immunoSEQ multiplex PCR; TCRdb keeps only in-frame clonotypes and omits some of them. The sample holds 35,000 to 45,000 clones, approximately 85% seen once. Sequenced input: peripheral blood. The chain employs TRBV6-5 and TRBJ2-7; 8 bases line up with TRBD2. The sequence came from a human donor in a cohort sampled during active COVID-19. The CDR3 reads CASSPSGSAYGQYF. The CDR3 nucleotides are TGTGCCAGCAGCCCAAGCGGGAGTGCTTACGGGCAGTACTTC.